Sequencing of this T cell receptor beta chain was carried out in a study of regulatory T cells in long-lasting Graves disease. This clonotype was counted many times. Sample time point: newly diagnosed GD, antithyroid drugs for less than 3 months. Extracted PBMC RNA gave rise to the TCR library. From germline, CDR1 is DFQATT and CDR2 SNEGSKA (reference sequence). This CDR3 spans 14 amino acids. V dropped 5 bases and J dropped 8; count of bases not matched to a gene: 10. Assembly of TCR beta libraries relied on iRepertoire HTBI primers together with Arm-PCR of CDR3 regions. MiXCR, run by TCRdb on the multiplex PCR reads, gives a single entry per CDR3 protein. This sample yields 300,000 to 450,000 distinct CDR3 sequences, of which around 15% are seen a single time; around a fifth belongs to the top ten.

The clonotype originates from a female donor with Graves disease. The V call is TRBV20-1, the J call TRBJ2-1, with 9 bases fitting TRBD2. The source was peripheral blood mononuclear cells (PBMCs), collected at new diagnosis, from a patient treated with antithyroid drugs. CDR3 nucleotide sequence: TGCAGTGCTGGTGCCGGGACTAGCAGCTATGAGCAGTTCTTC. It is translated as CSAGAGTSSYEQFF.